The clone carrying this T cell receptor beta chain has a single count. The authors' processing: Counts of nucleated cells, estimated from reference gene primer amplification, were obtained. Here immunoSEQ multiplex PCR was the method, and the copy in TCRdb shows in-frame clones only, minus some. That table gives V, J and clone size, and the DNA gave D and trimming. The profile shows 300,000 to 400,000 clones, about 93% of them singletons. This entry belongs to a study of blood T cell repertoires in COVID-19. Background on the study: The study drew acute and convalescent COVID-19 samples from the United States, Italy and Spain. PBMCs, B-cell-depleted T cells, or T cells were the source of the cDNA or gDNA that made up the material.

This sequence was found in a woman in her late teens or twenties who had recovered from COVID-19. The material sequenced was peripheral blood.

CDR3: CASTPRPLGGLAGGPRQFF. The CDR3 region has the DNA TGTGCCAGCACCCCCCGTCCCTTGGGTGGACTAGCGGGAGGGCCACGTCAGTTCTTC. The chain has TRBV7-2 and TRBJ2-1, with 15 bases aligning to TRBD2. Germline CDR1 and CDR2: SGHTA and FQGNSA. The CDR3 contains 19 residues. The J segment lost 13 bases and the V segment lost 7 bases, leaving 23 bases of the junction unmatched.